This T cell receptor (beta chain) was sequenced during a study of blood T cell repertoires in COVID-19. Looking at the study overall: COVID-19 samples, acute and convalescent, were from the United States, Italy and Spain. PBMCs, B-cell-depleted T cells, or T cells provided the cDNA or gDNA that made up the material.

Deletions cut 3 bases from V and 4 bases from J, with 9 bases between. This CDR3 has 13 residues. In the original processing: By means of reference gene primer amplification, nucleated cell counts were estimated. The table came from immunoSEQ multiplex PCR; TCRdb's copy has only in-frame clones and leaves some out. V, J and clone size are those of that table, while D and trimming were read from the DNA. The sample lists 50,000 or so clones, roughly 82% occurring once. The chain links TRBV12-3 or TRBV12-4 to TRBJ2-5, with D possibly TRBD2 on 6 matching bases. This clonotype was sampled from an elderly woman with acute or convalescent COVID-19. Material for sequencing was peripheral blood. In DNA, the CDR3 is TGTGCCAGCAGTTTGATGGAGGGAGAGACCCAGTACTTC. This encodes CASSLMEGETQYF.